These T cell receptor beta chains were read from a single sample in a study of radiation and T cells in renal cell carcinoma. Assay: immunoSEQ multiplex PCR; the TCRdb copy retains only in-frame clones and omits some. Here the sample spans about 91,000 clones, 82% being singletons. Sample: blood, taken from a patient whose treatment included radiotherapy and nephrectomy. All receptors come from a man in his 60s with renal cell carcinoma. Each CDR3 is given with its conserved first and last residue. Fields, in order: V gene, J gene, clone size, D gene, CDR3 DNA, CDR3 protein. The D gene is left open where the match is weak. Not every row has a clone size; where given, it reads once, few, many or a size class.

v_gene: TRBV2; j_gene: TRBJ1-4; abundance: .; d_gene: .; CDR3nt: TGTGCCATCCAGACCGAAGAAGTTGCAAAACTGTTTTTT; CDR3aa: CAIQTEEVAKLFF
v_gene: TRBV28; j_gene: TRBJ1-1; abundance: once; d_gene: TRBD1; CDR3nt: TGTGCCAGCAGTTATAACCGACAGGGGCAAATGAACACTGAAGCTTTCTTT; CDR3aa: CASSYNRQGQMNTEAFF
v_gene: TRBV6-1; j_gene: TRBJ2-5; abundance: .; d_gene: .; CDR3nt: TGTGCCAGCTTCAGGGGACAAGAGACCCAGTACTTC; CDR3aa: CASFRGQETQYF
v_gene: TRBV19; j_gene: TRBJ2-1; abundance: .; d_gene: TRBD2; CDR3nt: TGTGCCAGTAGTATGGGTCTAGCGGCTTACAATGAGCAGTTCTTC; CDR3aa: CASSMGLAAYNEQFF
v_gene: TRBV7-2; j_gene: TRBJ2-2; abundance: .; d_gene: .; CDR3nt: TGTGCCAGCATCCTCTTCTCACGCTACACCGGGGAGCTGTTTTTT; CDR3aa: CASILFSRYTGELFF
v_gene: TRBV2; j_gene: TRBJ2-7; abundance: once; d_gene: .; CDR3nt: TGTGCCAGCAGAGGGGGGCGCAGGTCCTTGGGGGAGCAGTACTTC; CDR3aa: CASRGGRRSLGEQYF
v_gene: TRBV5-1; j_gene: TRBJ2-7; abundance: .; d_gene: TRBD1; CDR3nt: TGCGCCAGCAGCGTCGGGACAGGCACGGTGCAGTACTTC; CDR3aa: CASSVGTGTVQYF
v_gene: TRBV15; j_gene: TRBJ2-3; abundance: .; d_gene: TRBD1; CDR3nt: TGTGCCACCAGCAGACACAGGGGGGCAGGCACAGATACGCAGTATTTT; CDR3aa: CATSRHRGAGTDTQYF
v_gene: TRBV21-1; j_gene: TRBJ1-1; abundance: once; d_gene: .; CDR3nt: TGTGCCAGCACCCGTGTCACCCCGATTGAAGCTTTCTTT; CDR3aa: CASTRVTPIEAFF
v_gene: TRBV4-3; j_gene: TRBJ1-4; abundance: .; d_gene: .; CDR3nt: TGCGCCAGCAGCCAAGCCCACGGAACTAATGAAAAACTGTTTTTT; CDR3aa: CASSQAHGTNEKLFF
v_gene: TRBV7-2; j_gene: TRBJ2-7; abundance: .; d_gene: .; CDR3nt: TGTGCCAGCAGCTTGGGGGGATGGGGGGCGCCCGAGCAGTACTTC; CDR3aa: CASSLGGWGAPEQYF
v_gene: TRBV29-1; j_gene: TRBJ2-7; abundance: .; d_gene: TRBD1; CDR3nt: TGCAGCGGGTCCGGGACAGGGTCCAACGAGCAGTACTTC; CDR3aa: CSGSGTGSNEQYF
v_gene: TRBV6-1; j_gene: TRBJ1-1; abundance: .; d_gene: .; CDR3nt: TGTGCCAGCAGTGAATCCTACAGGCCTGAAGCTTTCTTT; CDR3aa: CASSESYRPEAFF
v_gene: TRBV18; j_gene: TRBJ2-7; abundance: few; d_gene: .; CDR3nt: TGTGCCAGCTCACCCGGGACCTACGAGCAGTACTTC; CDR3aa: CASSPGTYEQYF
v_gene: TRBV4-2; j_gene: TRBJ2-2; abundance: once; d_gene: .; CDR3nt: TGTGCCAGCAGCCAAGAGGCAGGGTTAATATCCGGGGAGCTGTTTTTT; CDR3aa: CASSQEAGLISGELFF
v_gene: TRBV5-1; j_gene: TRBJ2-1; abundance: .; d_gene: .; CDR3nt: TGCGCCAGCAGCTTGGACCTACAAGGTGCTTACTACAATGAGCAGTTCTTC; CDR3aa: CASSLDLQGAYYNEQFF
v_gene: TRBV5-1; j_gene: TRBJ2-7; abundance: .; d_gene: TRBD1; CDR3nt: TGCGCCAGCAGCTTGGGGACAGGGGAATCCTACGAGCAGTACTTC; CDR3aa: CASSLGTGESYEQYF
v_gene: TRBV9; j_gene: TRBJ2-7; abundance: .; d_gene: .; CDR3nt: TGTGCCAGCAGCGGACCGAGAAGGCACGAGCAGTACTTC; CDR3aa: CASSGPRRHEQYF
v_gene: TRBV4-3; j_gene: TRBJ2-2; abundance: few; d_gene: .; CDR3nt: TGCGCCAGCAGCCAAGATTCGGCGAACACCGGGGAGCTGTTTTTT; CDR3aa: CASSQDSANTGELFF
v_gene: TRBV20-1; j_gene: TRBJ2-7; abundance: .; d_gene: .; CDR3nt: TGCAGTGCTAGTTACTCCTACGAGCAGTACTTC; CDR3aa: CSASYSYEQYF
v_gene: TRBV6-5; j_gene: TRBJ2-5; abundance: .; d_gene: .; CDR3nt: TGTGCCAGCCGACCTTTGACAGAAAAAGAGACCCAGTACTTC; CDR3aa: CASRPLTEKETQYF
v_gene: TRBV2; j_gene: TRBJ2-7; abundance: once; d_gene: TRBD2; CDR3nt: TGTGCCAGCAGCCGCACTAGCGGGGGACCCTACGAGCAGTACTTC; CDR3aa: CASSRTSGGPYEQYF
v_gene: TRBV6-5; j_gene: TRBJ2-1; abundance: .; d_gene: TRBD1; CDR3nt: TGTGCCAGCAGCAAGGACAGGGGGTACAATGAGCAGTTCTTC; CDR3aa: CASSKDRGYNEQFF
v_gene: TRBV10-1; j_gene: TRBJ1-1; abundance: .; d_gene: TRBD1; CDR3nt: TGCGCCAGCAAACAGGGGCTGAACACTGAAGCTTTCTTT; CDR3aa: CASKQGLNTEAFF
v_gene: TRBV7-2; j_gene: TRBJ2-2; abundance: .; d_gene: .; CDR3nt: TGTGCCAGCAGCCCGGTGACCGGGGAGCTGTTTTTT; CDR3aa: CASSPVTGELFF
v_gene: TRBV7-2; j_gene: TRBJ2-7; abundance: many; d_gene: TRBD2; CDR3nt: TGTGCCAGCAGCTTAGCGGCGGGAGATGAGCAGTACTTC; CDR3aa: CASSLAAGDEQYF
v_gene: TRBV19; j_gene: TRBJ1-5; abundance: once; d_gene: TRBD1; CDR3nt: TGTGCCAGTAGTATCGGGACAGGGTTCTCATACCGTCAATCAAGCAATCAGCCCCAGCATTTT; CDR3aa: CASSIGTGFSYRQSSNQPQHF
v_gene: TRBV6-6; j_gene: TRBJ2-7; abundance: .; d_gene: .; CDR3nt: TGTGCCAGCAGTTACTTCCTCGAGGACTCCTACGAGCAGTACTTC; CDR3aa: CASSYFLEDSYEQYF
v_gene: TRBV2; j_gene: TRBJ1-1; abundance: .; d_gene: TRBD1; CDR3nt: TGTGCCAGCAGCGTAGACAGGGGCACTGAAGCTTTCTTT; CDR3aa: CASSVDRGTEAFF
v_gene: TRBV19; j_gene: TRBJ2-5; abundance: .; d_gene: TRBD1; CDR3nt: TGTGCCAGTAGTATTCCCGGGACAGGAAAAGAGACCCAGTACTTC; CDR3aa: CASSIPGTGKETQYF
v_gene: TRBV10-3; j_gene: TRBJ1-6; abundance: .; d_gene: .; CDR3nt: TGTGCCATCAGTGAGGTCCCAGGGAGTGTTGATTCACCCCTCCACTTT; CDR3aa: CAISEVPGSVDSPLHF
v_gene: TRBV27; j_gene: TRBJ2-7; abundance: .; d_gene: .; CDR3nt: TGTGCCAGCAGTTTAAGGCCTCCTCCCTCCTACGAGCAGTACTTC; CDR3aa: CASSLRPPPSYEQYF
v_gene: TRBV27; j_gene: TRBJ2-5; abundance: .; d_gene: .; CDR3nt: TGTGCCAGCAGTACTCTCCCAGCGGAAGTGGGAGGAGAGACCCAGTACTTC; CDR3aa: CASSTLPAEVGGETQYF
v_gene: TRBV4-1; j_gene: TRBJ1-1; abundance: .; d_gene: .; CDR3nt: TGCGCCAGCAGCCAAGAGGGGGGCCCGAGAGCTGAAGCTTTCTTT; CDR3aa: CASSQEGGPRAEAFF
v_gene: TRBV6-6; j_gene: TRBJ1-1; abundance: .; d_gene: .; CDR3nt: TGTGCCAGCAAGGAGGGCGCGTACACTGAAGCTTTCTTT; CDR3aa: CASKEGAYTEAFF
v_gene: TRBV19; j_gene: TRBJ2-5; abundance: .; d_gene: .; CDR3nt: TGTGCCAGTAGTATAGACTACTCTCTTTGGAAGACCCAGTACTTC; CDR3aa: CASSIDYSLWKTQYF
v_gene: TRBV2; j_gene: TRBJ2-2; abundance: few; d_gene: .; CDR3nt: TGTGCCAGCAAGGGTACCGGGGAGCTGTTTTTT; CDR3aa: CASKGTGELFF
v_gene: TRBV4-1; j_gene: TRBJ2-7; abundance: .; d_gene: .; CDR3nt: TGCGCCAGCAGCACTCGTCCCAGAGACACTCTCGCGGACGAGCAGTACTTC; CDR3aa: CASSTRPRDTLADEQYF
v_gene: TRBV4-1; j_gene: TRBJ2-3; abundance: .; d_gene: .; CDR3nt: TGCGCCAGCAGCCAAGAAGTGGGGTCTAGCACAGATACGCAGTATTTT; CDR3aa: CASSQEVGSSTDTQYF
v_gene: TRBV28; j_gene: TRBJ2-5; abundance: .; d_gene: .; CDR3nt: TGTGCCAGCAATAGTCAGGGGCCCCAAGAGACCCAGTACTTC; CDR3aa: CASNSQGPQETQYF
v_gene: TRBV7-9; j_gene: TRBJ1-1; abundance: .; d_gene: TRBD1; CDR3nt: TGTGCCAGCAGCCCAGGGGGCAGAGGCACTGAAGCTTTCTTT; CDR3aa: CASSPGGRGTEAFF
v_gene: TRBV5-1; j_gene: TRBJ1-1; abundance: .; d_gene: .; CDR3nt: TGCGCCAGCAGCCTGAGGGATCTAGGGTTCTCTGAAGCTTTCTTT; CDR3aa: CASSLRDLGFSEAFF
v_gene: TRBV2; j_gene: TRBJ1-1; abundance: .; d_gene: .; CDR3nt: TGTGCCAGCAGTGTATCTGTCCCGAAGAACACTGAAGCTTTCTTT; CDR3aa: CASSVSVPKNTEAFF